Following are 8 T cell receptor beta chains from one sample sequenced in a study of regulatory T cells in long-lasting Graves disease. Stated time point: newly diagnosed GD, antithyroid drugs for less than 3 months. PBMCs provided the RNA from which the TCR library was made. Building the TCR beta libraries relied on iRepertoire HTBI primers, and CDR3 regions underwent Arm-PCR. In TCRdb, the multiplex PCR reads were re-called with MiXCR into one record per CDR3 protein. The sample holds roughly 420,000 distinct CDR3 sequences, roughly a sixth seen once. The sequenced sample was peripheral blood mononuclear cells (PBMCs), obtained at new diagnosis, from a patient treated with antithyroid drugs. Source of these receptors: a female donor with Graves disease.

About this clonotype itself: This may stem from a read error, because a much larger clone lies one nucleotide away. The chain couples TRBV7-9 to TRBJ1-4; D is unresolved. From germline, CDR1 is SEHNR and CDR2 FQNEAQ (reference sequence). CDR3 length: 17 amino acids. Between the trimmed V and J ends, which lost 5 bases and 3 bases, there was a span of 19 bases. The CDR3 sequence: CASSLRRGDSANEKLFF. The CDR3 DNA is TGTGCCAGCAGCCTACGACGCGGAGATTCAGCTAATGAAAAACTGTTTTTT.

This clonotype was seen many times. This chain connects TRBV20-1 to TRBJ1-1, with no clear D. V lost 6 bases and J 4 bases, leaving 21 bases between the germline ends. In germline, CDR1 is DFQATT, CDR2 SNEGSKA (reference sequence). The length of the CDR3 is 15 residues. CDR3 sequence: CSAPMNSYRGTEAFF. The CDR3 DNA follows: TGCAGTGCCCCCATGAATAGCTACCGGGGCACTGAAGCTTTCTTT.

The gene calls are TRBV4-1 and TRBJ2-1; 8 bases match TRBD1. V was pared by 2 bases and J by 3 bases, with 9 bases of the junction left unmatched. From germline, CDR1 is MGHRA and CDR2 YSYEKL. The CDR3 consists of 17 residues. CDR3 nucleotide sequence: TGCGCCAGCAGCCAAACCTACCGGGACAGGTACTACAATGAGCAGTTCTTC. Amino acids: CASSQTYRDRYYNEQFF.

Only a few counts were recorded for this clonotype. In nucleotides, the CDR3 is TGCGCCAGCAGCTCCGGGGGGACCAACTATGGCTACACCTTC. It specifies CASSSGGTNYGYTF. J is TRBJ1-2 and V is TRBV5-1, with D perhaps TRBD1 (5 bases). This CDR3 contains 14 residues. Trimming removed 3 bases from V and 2 bases from J, with 11 bases in between. Germline-derived CDR1 and CDR2 are SGHRS and YFSETQ. Using reference TRBV5-1 and TRBJ1-2 for the parts outside the CDR3, the full variable domain is KAGVTQTPRYLIKTRGQQVTLSCSPISGHRSVSWYQQTPGQGLQFLFEYFSETQRNKGNFPGRFSGRQFSNSRSEMNVSTLELGDSALYLCASSSGGTNYGYTFGSGTRLTVV.

About this clonotype itself: A clone one base away is much larger, so this may be a read error. The chain combines TRBV4-1 with TRBJ1-1; D ambiguous. In germline, CDR1 is MGHRA, CDR2 YSYEKL. This CDR3 region has 15 residues. The CDR3 coding sequence is TGCGCCAGCAGCCAAGGCCCCGCGGGGAACACTGAAACTTTCTTT. Translated, it gives CASSQGPAGNTETFF.

This clonotype has only a few counts. The V call is TRBV7-2, the J call TRBJ1-2; perhaps TRBD1 as D (5 bases). The CDR3 covers 14 residues. Germline loops: CDR1 SGHTA, CDR2 FQGNSA. The V end was cut by 3 bases, the J end by 4 bases, with 12 bases between. CDR3 bases: TGTGCCAGCAGCTTTGAAGACAGAGCCTATGGCTACACCTTC. Protein: CASSFEDRAYGYTF.

This clonotype was recorded many times. The chain has TRBV11-3 and TRBJ2-7; TRBD2 agrees at 8 bases. CDR3 size: 15 residues. V gave up 1 base and J gave up 5 bases; unmatched junction bases: 7. Germline V gives CDR1 SGHNT, CDR2 YENEEA. CDR3 sequence: CASSLAGGAPHEQYF. The DNA of the CDR3 is TGTGCCAGCAGCTTAGCGGGGGGGGCCCCCCACGAGCAGTACTTC.

For the CDR3, the DNA is TGTGCCAGCAGCTCTAGTCAGGGCTTCTATGGCTACACCTTC. Translation: CASSSSQGFYGYTF. J is TRBJ1-2 and V is TRBV13, with D possibly matching TRBD1 (5 bases). The germline CDR1 and CDR2 sequences are PRHDT and FYEKMQ (reference sequence). The CDR3 covers 14 residues. The V gene lost 4 bases and the J gene lost 4 bases, with 13 bases spanning the gap.